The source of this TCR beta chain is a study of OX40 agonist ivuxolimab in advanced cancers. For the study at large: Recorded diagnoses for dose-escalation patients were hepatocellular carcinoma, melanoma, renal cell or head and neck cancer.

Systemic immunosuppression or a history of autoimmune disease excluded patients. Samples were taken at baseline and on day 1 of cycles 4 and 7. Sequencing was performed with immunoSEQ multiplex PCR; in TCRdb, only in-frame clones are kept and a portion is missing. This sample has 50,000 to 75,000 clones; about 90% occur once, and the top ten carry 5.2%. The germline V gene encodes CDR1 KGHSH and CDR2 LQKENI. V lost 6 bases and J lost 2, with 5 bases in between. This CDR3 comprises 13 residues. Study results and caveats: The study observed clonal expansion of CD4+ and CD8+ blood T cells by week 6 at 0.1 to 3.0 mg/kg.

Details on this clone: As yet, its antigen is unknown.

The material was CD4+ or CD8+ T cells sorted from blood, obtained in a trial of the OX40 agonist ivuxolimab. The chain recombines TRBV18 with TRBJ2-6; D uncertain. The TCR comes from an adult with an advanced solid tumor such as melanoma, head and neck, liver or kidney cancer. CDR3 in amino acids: CASSETGANVLTF. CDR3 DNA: TGTGCCAGCTCCGAAACTGGGGCCAACGTCCTGACTTTC.